A selection of T cell receptor beta chains follows, all from one sample in a study of CD8 T cells in ankylosing spondylitis. TCRdb analysed the 5' RACE reads with MiXCR anew, one entry per CDR3 protein. In the table there are about 300,000 distinct CDR3 sequences, 9.5% to 13% of which are singletons. Input material: blood, either unsorted or a sorted T cell fraction (not recorded which). These receptors came from a female donor with ankylosing spondylitis or in good health (not recorded which). Both conserved end residues are part of each CDR3. The D gene is left open where the match is weak. Size is stated for part of the rows, as once, few or many counts, or as a class when the clone is expanded.

d_call | j_call | v_call | clone_size | cdr3_nt | cdr3_aa
. | TRBJ2-1 | TRBV5-1 | . | TGCGCCAGCAAAACCCAGGGGTTGGGATACAATGAGCAGTTCTTC | CASKTQGLGYNEQFF
. | TRBJ2-7 | TRBV9 | few | TGTGCCAGCAGCGTGGAAGAGGGGTCCTACGAGCAGTACTTC | CASSVEEGSYEQYF
. | TRBJ1-4 | TRBV7-8 | . | TGTGCCAGCAGCTTAGCGCGGACCGCCGCAACTAATGAAAAACTGTTTTTT | CASSLARTAATNEKLFF
TRBD2 | TRBJ2-7 | TRBV6-5 | . | TGTGCCAGCAGTTACTCGGGACTAGCGGGGGAGGAGCAGTACTTC | CASSYSGLAGEEQYF
. | TRBJ2-6 | TRBV5-1 | few | TGCGCCAGCAGCTTGGGGACCTCCTTCCCCTCTGGGGCCAACGTCCTGACTTTC | CASSLGTSFPSGANVLTF
TRBD1 | TRBJ1-1 | TRBV7-9 | few | TGTGCCAGCAGCCCTCGGGACAGACTAATACCGGCCACTGAAGCTTTCTTT | CASSPRDRLIPATEAFF
. | TRBJ1-1 | TRBV20-1 | many | TGCAGTGCTAGGCCAACCTCGAAATACACTGAAGCTTTCTTT | CSARPTSKYTEAFF
. | TRBJ2-5 | TRBV10-3 | many | TGTGCCATCAGTGCTGGGGCCACTTTGGAGACCCAGTACTTC | CAISAGATLETQYF
. | TRBJ2-7 | TRBV20-1 | . | TGCAGTGCTAGAGATTACGTCCGGGCCCCCTACGAGCAGTACTTC | CSARDYVRAPYEQYF
TRBD2 | TRBJ2-1 | TRBV3-1 | many | TGTGCCAGCAGCCAGACTCCGACTAGCGGGGGCAATGAGCAGTTCTTC | CASSQTPTSGGNEQFF
. | TRBJ2-3 | TRBV10-3 | many | TGTGCCATGGCCGCCGGAGATGCCACTACCACAGATACGCAGTATTTT | CAMAAGDATTTDTQYF
TRBD2 | TRBJ2-1 | TRBV20-1 | many | TGCAGTGCTAGATTCGGGAGGCGCTCCTACAATGAGCAGTTCTTC | CSARFGRRSYNEQFF
TRBD2 | TRBJ2-1 | TRBV20-1 | many | TGCAGTGCAACGCCGGGACTAGTGGCTGAGCAGTTCTTC | CSATPGLVAEQFF
. | TRBJ2-7 | TRBV20-1 | . | TGCAGTGCTAGTGACAGGCCGAGCTCCTACGAGCAGTACTTC | CSASDRPSSYEQYF
. | TRBJ1-5 | TRBV18 | . | TGTGCCAGCTCAGGACAGAATAGCAATCAGCCCCAGCATTTT | CASSGQNSNQPQHF
TRBD1 | TRBJ1-5 | TRBV12-3/TRBV12-4 | . | TGTGCCAGCAGTTTAGGGCAGGGGGTCGGACAGCCCCAGCATTTT | CASSLGQGVGQPQHF
. | TRBJ1-3 | TRBV29-1 | many | TGCAGCGTCCGCCTGCCCCGTACTGGAAACACCATATATTTT | CSVRLPRTGNTIYF
TRBD1 | TRBJ2-3 | TRBV6-1 | few | TGTGCCAGCAGTCGAGGAGAAGGGACAGGGGCCACAGATACGCAGTATTTT | CASSRGEGTGATDTQYF
. | TRBJ2-1 | TRBV2 | many | TGTGCCAGCAGTGAAAGCGGCGACAATGAGCAGTTCTTC | CASSESGDNEQFF
TRBD2 | TRBJ2-7 | TRBV20-1 | many | TGCAGTGTAAGCGGGGCAACCTACGAGCAGTACTTC | CSVSGATYEQYF
. | TRBJ2-1 | TRBV18 | . | TGTGCCAGCTCACCGGTGGCAGGGGACCTATACAATGAGCAGTTCTTC | CASSPVAGDLYNEQFF
. | TRBJ2-3 | TRBV20-1 | many | TGCAGTGCGCGCTTGGGGGGGACAAGCACAGATACGCAGTATTTT | CSARLGGTSTDTQYF
TRBD2 | TRBJ2-2 | TRBV5-6 | many | TGTGCCAGCAGCCCCAGAGGGACTAACGGGGAGCTGTTTTTT | CASSPRGTNGELFF
. | TRBJ1-6 | TRBV5-1 | many | TGCGCCAGCAGCTTCGGACCAGGGAAGGGGGCACCCCTCCACTTT | CASSFGPGKGAPLHF
TRBD1 | TRBJ2-1 | TRBV7-8 | many | TGTGCCAGCAGCGAGGGACAGGGGTTCTACAATGAGCAGTTCTTC | CASSEGQGFYNEQFF
. | TRBJ2-1 | TRBV29-1 | many | TGCAGCGTTCCAAAAAACCCCGCCTGGAGAGGTACGCACAATGAGCAGTTCTTC | CSVPKNPAWRGTHNEQFF
TRBD2 | TRBJ2-1 | TRBV5-1 | . | TGCGCCAGCAGCGCAGGACTAGCGGGGGGCCGAAACAGCTCCTACAATGAGCAGTTCTTC | CASSAGLAGGRNSSYNEQFF
. | TRBJ2-7 | TRBV20-1 | few | TGCAGTGCCAGACTAGGTGGAGGAACCTACGAGCAGTACTTC | CSARLGGGTYEQYF
. | TRBJ1-4 | TRBV29-1 | many | TGCAGCGTTGGATTTCGCGCCAGGGATGAAAAACTGTTTTTT | CSVGFRARDEKLFF
TRBD2 | TRBJ2-6 | TRBV20-1 | . | TGCTGTGCTAAATGGCGGGGGGCACTCTCTGGGGCCAACGTCCTGACTTTC | CCAKWRGALSGANVLTF
TRBD1 | TRBJ2-1 | TRBV7-9 | few | TGTGCCAGCGCCGCCAGGGGGAGTAGGGACAATGAGCAGTTCTTC | CASAARGSRDNEQFF
TRBD1 | TRBJ2-3 | TRBV4-1 | many | TGCGCCAGCAGCCTTACCCCCGGGACAGTACTCGGAGATACGCAGTATTTT | CASSLTPGTVLGDTQYF
TRBD1 | TRBJ1-6 | TRBV28 | many | TGTGCCAGCAGTCCAACCCGGACAGGGGGGAGTTCACCCCTCCACTTT | CASSPTRTGGSSPLHF
TRBD1 | TRBJ2-3 | TRBV12-3/TRBV12-4 | many | TGTGCCAGCGGGATCCAATTTACAGGGGCAGATACGCAGTATTTT | CASGIQFTGADTQYF
TRBD1 | TRBJ1-5 | TRBV5-1 | . | TGCGCCAGCAGCTTGGCAGGGGGCTCTTATCAGCCCCAGCATTTT | CASSLAGGSYQPQHF
TRBD2 | TRBJ2-3 | TRBV5-1 | few | TGCGCCAGCAGCCCGAGGACTAGCGGGGAGTCAGATACGCAGTATTTT | CASSPRTSGESDTQYF
. | TRBJ1-6 | TRBV12-3/TRBV12-4 | . | TGTGCCAGCAGTTTAAGGGCAGGGGTTGGGTCACCCCTCCACTTT | CASSLRAGVGSPLHF
. | TRBJ2-6 | TRBV5-1 | few | TGCGCCAGCAGAGAGGTGTTTACTAGGAGTTCCAACGTCCTGACTTTC | CASREVFTRSSNVLTF
TRBD1 | TRBJ1-2 | TRBV5-1 | many | TGCGCCAGCAGCTACGGACAGGGCCGAAACTATGGCTACACCTTC | CASSYGQGRNYGYTF
TRBD1 | TRBJ1-1 | TRBV11-1 | many | TGTGCCAGCAGCCCCCAAGAGGGACAGGGATTCTTGGACACTGAAGCTTTCTTT | CASSPQEGQGFLDTEAFF
. | TRBJ1-4 | TRBV28 | . | TGTGCCAGCACCCCGTTAGAGTCAGCTAATGAAAAACTGTTTTTT | CASTPLESANEKLFF
. | TRBJ2-1 | TRBV7-9 | few | TGTGCCAGCAGCTTAGGGGGGCCGGCCTACAATGAGCAGTTCTTC | CASSLGGPAYNEQFF
. | TRBJ1-6 | TRBV12-3/TRBV12-4 | many | TGTGCCAGCAGCGCTTATGAGAGCTCCTATAATTCACCCCTCCACTTT | CASSAYESSYNSPLHF
TRBD1 | TRBJ2-7 | TRBV7-8 | many | TGTGCCAGCAGCCCTCCGGGGACAGGGCTTTCCCACGAGCAGTACTTC | CASSPPGTGLSHEQYF
. | TRBJ1-4 | TRBV5-1 | many | TGCGCCAGCAGCCAGGGGCATGAAAAACTGTTTTTT | CASSQGHEKLFF
TRBD1 | TRBJ1-1 | TRBV20-1 | many | TGCAGTGCTAGGGACTGGGACAGGGGCTTTAACACTGAAGCTTTCTTT | CSARDWDRGFNTEAFF
. | TRBJ2-1 | TRBV5-1 | many | TGCGCCAGCAGCTCCATTGGTGACACCGAGCAGTTCTTC | CASSSIGDTEQFF
. | TRBJ2-1 | TRBV5-1 | many | TGCGCCAGCAGCTTGGGGCCACAGAGAAACAATGAGCAGTTCTTC | CASSLGPQRNNEQFF
TRBD1 | TRBJ1-2 | TRBV19 | few | TGTGCCAGCCAGACTAGCAGGGGGTCTGGCTACACCTTC | CASQTSRGSGYTF
. | TRBJ2-3 | TRBV28 | few | TGTGCCAGCAGGTCGAGTGAAACCACAGATACGCAGTATTTT | CASRSSETTDTQYF
. | TRBJ1-3 | TRBV29-1 | many | TGCAGCGTTGCAGGGCTCAGCTCTGGAAACACCATATATTTT | CSVAGLSSGNTIYF
. | TRBJ1-4 | TRBV7-2 | many | TGTGCCAGCAGCCCTCGTCGTGCAACTAATGAAAAACTGTTTTTT | CASSPRRATNEKLFF
. | TRBJ2-1 | TRBV15 | few | TGTGCCACCAGCAGAGATCCCGGGGGAGGGGGGCCCTCTTTTAGTGAGCAGTTCTTC | CATSRDPGGGGPSFSEQFF
. | TRBJ2-7 | TRBV6-1 | many | TGTGCCAGCAGTAGGAGGGAGGAAACCATCTACGAGCAGTACTTC | CASSRREETIYEQYF
. | TRBJ2-3 | TRBV10-2 | many | TGCGCCAGCACAAGCGGCACTAGCACAGATACGCAGTATTTT | CASTSGTSTDTQYF
TRBD1 | TRBJ1-5 | TRBV20-1 | many | TGCAGTGCTAGAGATGCGTCCAGGACAGGGAGGAATCAGCCCCAGCATTTT | CSARDASRTGRNQPQHF
. | TRBJ2-7 | TRBV7-6 | . | TGTGCCAGCAGCCCCCCTCCTGAAGGAAGCGAGCAGTACTTC | CASSPPPEGSEQYF
TRBD2 | TRBJ2-1 | TRBV7-2 | . | TGTGCCAGCAGCTTGAGCGGGGGGGAGCGGGAGGAGCAGTTCTTC | CASSLSGGEREEQFF
TRBD1 | TRBJ1-2 | TRBV29-1 | many | TGCAGCGTTCGAGGAGGGGACAGGGGATTTGGCTACACCTTC | CSVRGGDRGFGYTF
. | TRBJ2-7 | TRBV12-3/TRBV12-4 | . | TGTGCCAGCAGTTTAGGGGCAGGGATAGACGAGCAGTACTTC | CASSLGAGIDEQYF